The 9 T cell receptor beta chains in this list originate from one sample, sequenced in a study of persistence of HIV-infected CD4 T cells. Cells were stimulated nonspecifically with anti-CD3/anti-CD28 magnetic beads. Sorting of responding CD4+ T cells relied on upregulated CD40 ligand together with CD69. Sequencing used immunoSEQ version 4 in survey mode. TCRdb keeps only in-frame clones here, not all; method: immunoSEQ multiplex PCR. Of roughly 48,000 clones in the sample, about 88% were seen once. These TCRs' antigens remain unknown. Sequences were derived from CD4+ T cells sorted from PBMCs after approximately 18-hour stimulation, sampled from a patient who received antiretroviral therapy. The receptors were gathered from an adult woman with HIV who was CMV-seropositive.

The chain couples TRBV27 to TRBJ2-5; a possible D gene is TRBD1 (5 bases). V was shortened by 0 bases and J by 5 bases, with 7 bases between the two germline ends. The CDR3 sequence is 13 residues long. Germline CDR1 and CDR2: MNHEY and SMNVEV (reference sequence). CDR3 protein: CASSLSRVETQYF. The CDR3 DNA follows: TGTGCCAGCAGTTTATCCAGGGTTGAGACCCAGTACTTC.

V and J are TRBV9 and TRBJ1-1; TRBD1 might be the D (6 bases). The CDR3 consists of 14 residues. The V end lost 0 bases, the J end lost 2 bases, and 8 bases lay between the germline ends. The germline V gene has CDR1 SGDLS and CDR2 YYNGEE. The CDR3 DNA sequence: TGTGCCAGCAGCGTAGGGGGGCCTAACACTGAAGCTTTCTTT. It is translated as CASSVGGPNTEAFF.

The chain combines TRBV5-4 with TRBJ2-7; no clear D. The germline gives CDR1 SGHNT, CDR2 YYREEE (reference sequence). V dropped 4 bases and J dropped 3 bases, with 14 bases sitting between them. The CDR3 spans 14 residues. CDR3 region: CASSLTVQSYEQYF. The CDR3 DNA sequence: TGTGCCAGCAGCCTCACTGTCCAGAGCTACGAGCAGTACTTC. The complete variable domain, with remaining parts taken from reference TRBV5-4 and TRBJ2-7, reads ETGVTQSPTHLIKTRGQQVTLRCSSQSGHNTVSWYQQALGQGPQFIFQYYREEENGRGNFPPRFSGLQFPNYSSELNVNALELDDSALYLCASSLTVQSYEQYFGPGTRLTVT.

The chain uses TRBV5-4 and TRBJ2-7; 7 nucleotides align to TRBD1. In germline, CDR1 is SGHNT, CDR2 YYREEE (reference sequence). The CDR3 is made up of 16 amino acids. V dropped 4 bases and J dropped 3; count of bases not matched to a gene: 13. The CDR3 DNA is TGTGCCAGCAGCCGTGAACCGGGACAGACGGTCTACGAGCAGTACGTC. This codes for CASSREPGQTVYEQYV.

This clone has a single count. The CDR3 DNA follows: TGCAGCGTTGATAGGGAGAACTATGGCTACACCTTC. Amino acid sequence: CSVDRENYGYTF. The chain combines TRBV29-1 with TRBJ1-2; D unresolved. This CDR3 has 12 residues. Between the trimmed V and J ends, which lost 3 bases and 2 bases, there was a span of 7 bases. Germline-derived CDR1 and CDR2 are SQVTM and ANQGSEA.

The chain links TRBV6-5 to TRBJ1-6; 8 bases align to TRBD1. The CDR3 contains 15 residues. CDR1 is MNHEY, CDR2 SVGAGI, per germline. Trimming took 6 bases from V and 9 from J; bases not matched to a gene: 10. CDR3 region: CASSPWTGRGSPLHF. The CDR3 DNA reads TGTGCCAGCAGCCCATGGACAGGGAGAGGTTCACCCCTCCACTTT.

This chain joins TRBV5-5 and TRBJ1-1, with 7 bases fitting TRBD1. The CDR3 is 13 residues long. Germline CDR1 SGHKS, CDR2 YYEKEE (reference sequence). Trimming removed 2 bases from V and 3 bases from J; junction bases left unmatched: 1. This chain's CDR3 is CASSFQGDTEAFF. CDR3 sequence (DNA): TGTGCCAGCAGCTTTCAGGGGGACACTGAAGCTTTCTTT.

The V call is TRBV2, the J call TRBJ1-2; D gene uncertain. Germline lookup yields CDR1 SNHLY and CDR2 FYNNEI. The length of the CDR3 is 12 residues. With 3 bases removed from V and 4 bases from J, the gap between germline ends came to 6 bases. CDR3 nucleotides: TGTGCCAGCAGTGACAGAATCTATGGCTACACCTTC. Protein product: CASSDRIYGYTF.

This rearrangement joins TRBV3-1 (or the pseudogene TRBV3-2) to TRBJ2-5, with D hard to call. Germline CDR1 is LGHDT and CDR2 is YNNKEL (reference sequence). The CDR3 length is 15 residues. The V end was cut by 4 bases, the J end by 5 bases, with 17 bases between. In DNA, the CDR3 is TGTGCCAGCAGCCCGATGACCCAAATCGGGGAGACCCAGTACTTC. This codes for CASSPMTQIGETQYF.